Only a few counts were recorded for the clone carrying this TCR beta chain. As yet, its antigen is unknown. These data are taken from a study of shared clonotypes between healthy human individuals. Study findings and constraints: Few donors limited the genetic and exposure-history diversity represented. Clonotype sharing among donors was thought likely to change with sequencing depth.

Original processing notes: ImmunoSEQ supplied junction-only sequences lacking quality scores, so filtering was different. Sequenced by immunoSEQ multiplex PCR; TCRdb stores in-frame clones only, minus some. V and J calls and clone size are copied from that table; D and trimming were computed from the DNA. Of about 490,000 clones in the sample, around three quarters were seen once. The CDR3 is 15 residues long. Trimming cost V 1 base and J 5 bases, with 14 bases left between them. Germline V gene sequence: CDR1 SGHVS, CDR2 FNYEAQ. What was sequenced was PBMCs. The J gene is TRBJ1-1, the V gene TRBV7-6, with D possibly being TRBD1 (5 bases). The receptor's source is a woman between 40 and 55 years old in good health. Some clones in this sample may be carry-over from other donors' samples. The CDR3 here is CASSLGVAGMTEAFF. The DNA of the CDR3 is TGTGCCAGCAGCTTAGGCGTGGCAGGGATGACTGAAGCTTTCTTT. Complete variable domain (other parts from reference TRBV7-6 and TRBJ1-1): GAGVSQSPRYKVTKRGQDVALRCDPISGHVSLYWYRQALGQGPEFLTYFNYEAQQDKSGLPNDRFSAERPEGSISTLTIQRTEQRDSAMYRCASSLGVAGMTEAFFGQGTRLTVV.